Shown below are 20 T cell receptor beta chains from a single sample sequenced in a study of T cells in Graves' hyperthyroidism and ophthalmopathy. The source material, RNA transcripts, was used to amplify TCR beta CDR3 regions. When the TCR CDR3 underwent first-round RT-PCR, the HTBI primer set was used. TCRdb fed the multiplex PCR reads into MiXCR, producing one record per CDR3 protein. The sample yields over 500,000 distinct CDR3 sequences, around 15% seen once. The specimen was blood. These receptors originate from a woman aged 40 to 50 with Graves' hyperthyroidism.

This chain connects TRBV5-1 to TRBJ2-5, with D possibly TRBD1 on 5 matching bases. CDR1 and CDR2 (germline): SGHRS, YFSETQ. The CDR3 spans 14 residues. Trimming took off 0 bases at V and 2 bases at J, with 8 bases between the two ends. This CDR3 is CASSLDAGQETQYF. The DNA for the CDR3 is TGCGCCAGCAGCTTGGACGCAGGGCAAGAGACCCAGTACTTC.

This clonotype was seen more than once but under ten times. The V call is TRBV24-1, the J call TRBJ1-2; TRBD1 matches 11 bases. Germline V gene data show CDR1 as KGHDR and CDR2 as SFDVKD. The ends lost 5 bases at V and 4 bases at J; junction bases unmatched: 5. The CDR3 extends over 15 amino acids. The CDR3 nucleotides are TGTGCCACCAGTGCGGGACAGGGGGTGCGCTATGGCTACACCTTC. Amino acid sequence: CATSAGQGVRYGYTF.

This clonotype was counted between two and nine times. V is TRBV19 and J is TRBJ1-5; no reliable D call. Germline CDR1 is LNHDA and CDR2 is SQIVND (reference sequence). CDR3 size: 14 residues. V lost 9 bases and J 4 bases, leaving 16 bases between the germline ends. The CDR3 nucleotides are TGTGCCAGCCAAATCCACGGGGAGAATCAGCCCCAGCATTTT. Encoded protein: CASQIHGENQPQHF.

This clonotype was seen only a few times. The chain joins TRBV25-1 to TRBJ2-1; D possibly matches TRBD1 or TRBD2 (5 bases each). The V and J ends lost 3 bases and 2 bases respectively, with 11 bases between them. From germline, CDR1 is MGHDK and CDR2 SYGVNS. This CDR3 is built from 15 residues. DNA for the CDR3: TGTGCCAGCAGTGACGTCATGGGGGCCTACAATGAGCAGTTCTTC. Its protein product is CASSDVMGAYNEQFF. The full variable domain, completed using reference TRBV25-1 and TRBJ2-1, is EADIYQTPRYLVIGTGKKITLECSQTMGHDKMYWYQQDPGMELHLIHYSYGVNSTEKGDLSSESTVSRIRTEHFPLTLESARPSHTSQYLCASSDVMGAYNEQFFGPGTRLTVL.

This rearrangement joins TRBV7-9 to TRBJ1-4; D is possibly TRBD1 (5 bases). The CDR3 spans 15 residues. CDR1 and CDR2 (germline): SEHNR, FQNEAQ (reference sequence). Trimming removed 2 bases from V and 1 base from J, with 8 bases in between. In nucleotides, the CDR3 is TGTGCCAGCAGCTTATCCCAGGGAACTAATGAAAAACTGTTTTTT. Its protein is CASSLSQGTNEKLFF.

This clonotype appeared a few times. The chain joins TRBV7-9 to TRBJ2-1; TRBD2 matches 8 bases. The CDR3 spans 15 residues. The germline CDR1 and CDR2 sequences are SEHNR and FQNEAQ (reference sequence). V was pared by 6 bases and J by 8 bases, with 12 bases of the junction left unmatched. The CDR3 reads CASSGGLGVFDEQFF. CDR3 DNA sequence: TGTGCCAGCAGTGGGGGACTAGGGGTTTTCGATGAGCAGTTCTTC. Drawing the rest from reference TRBV7-9 and TRBJ2-1, the complete variable domain is DTGVSQNPRHKITKRGQNVTFRCDPISEHNRLYWYRQTLGQGPEFLTYFQNEAQLEKSRLLSDRFSAERPKGSFSTLEIQRTEQGDSAMYLCASSGGLGVFDEQFFGPGTRLTVL.

In its sample, this clonotype was seen many times. The J gene is TRBJ1-4, the V gene TRBV27; no clear D. Germline V gives CDR1 MNHEY, CDR2 SMNVEV (reference sequence). Trimming removed 1 base at V and 5 bases at J, with 17 bases between. CDR3 length equals 17 residues. The chain's CDR3 is CASSLFFLGRQNEKLFF. The DNA for the CDR3 is TGTGCCAGCAGTTTATTCTTTCTGGGCAGACAAAATGAAAAACTGTTTTTT.

The genes are TRBV6-2 or TRBV6-3 and TRBJ2-1, with 12 bases identical to TRBD2. This CDR3 spans 16 amino acids. Germline-derived CDR1 and CDR2 are MNHEY and SVGEGT. V lost 6 bases and J lost 6; bases outside the gene matches: 9. The CDR3 reads CASRRRLAGDPNEQFF. CDR3 coding DNA: TGTGCCAGCAGACGCCGACTAGCGGGAGATCCCAATGAGCAGTTCTTC.

The sample holds many counts of this clonotype. V and J are TRBV7-8 and TRBJ2-5; D might be TRBD2 (6 bases). The CDR3 loop spans 12 amino acids. Looked up from germline, CDR1 is SGHVS and CDR2 is FQNEAQ. CDR3 in DNA: TGTGCTATTCTAGCGACCCAAGAGACCCAGTACTTC. It specifies CAILATQETQYF. Full variable domain (remainder filled in from reference TRBV7-8 and TRBJ2-5): GAGVSQSPRYKVAKRGQDVALRCDPISGHVSLFWYQQALGQGPEFLTYFQNEAQLDKSGLPSDRFFAERPEGSVSTLKIQRTQQEDSAVYLCAILATQETQYFGPGTRLLVL.

The sample holds many counts of this clonotype. The chain couples TRBV7-9 to TRBJ2-3; possibly TRBD1 or TRBD2 for D (5 bases each). The germline V gene encodes CDR1 SEHNR and CDR2 FQNEAQ (reference sequence). This CDR3 comprises 16 residues. V was trimmed by 2 bases and J by 4 bases, leaving 16 bases between them. CDR3 nucleotides: TGTGCCAGCAGCTTACTCCGAGGGGCAATCGCAGATACGCAGTATTTT. Translating it yields CASSLLRGAIADTQYF. Full variable domain (outside the CDR3, taken from reference TRBV7-9 and TRBJ2-3): DTGVSQNPRHKITKRGQNVTFRCDPISEHNRLYWYRQTLGQGPEFLTYFQNEAQLEKSRLLSDRFSAERPKGSFSTLEIQRTEQGDSAMYLCASSLLRGAIADTQYFGPGTRLTVL.

This clonotype was recorded many times. The V and J genes are TRBV28 and TRBJ2-3; no clear D gene. V lost 4 bases, J lost 3 bases, and 17 bases lay in between. The length of the CDR3 is 16 residues. Per germline, CDR1 MDHEN and CDR2 SYDVKM. CDR3 DNA sequence: TGTGCCAGCAGTTGGACGCTTGCCAGCCTGACAGATACGCAGTATTTT. Translated: CASSWTLASLTDTQYF.

The rearrangement joins TRBV20-1 to TRBJ2-5; D uncertain. CDR1 is DFQATT, CDR2 SNEGSKA, per germline (reference sequence). V lost 3 bases to trimming and J lost 1 base, with 9 bases between them. This CDR3 has 13 amino acids. The CDR3 sequence is CSASLGSQETQYF. The CDR3 DNA reads TGCAGTGCTAGTCTCGGGTCCCAAGAGACCCAGTACTTC.

There are a few counts of this clonotype. This rearrangement joins TRBV25-1 to TRBJ1-1; 9 bases line up with TRBD1. CDR1 and CDR2 from the germline V gene are MGHDK and SYGVNS. After removal of 7 bases from V and 3 bases from J, the junction contained 9 bases not matched to a gene. This CDR3 region has 15 residues. Here the CDR3 reads CASNRLQGADTEAFF. CDR3 coding DNA: TGTGCCAGCAATAGACTACAGGGGGCGGACACTGAAGCTTTCTTT.

CDR3 protein: CAWSQGQYTEQYF. CDR3 DNA: TGTGCCTGGAGTCAGGGACAGTACACCGAGCAGTACTTC. The V gene is TRBV30, the J gene TRBJ2-7; the match to TRBD1 covers 7 bases. The trim removed 2 bases at V and 6 bases at J, leaving 7 bases unmatched. The V gene's germline CDR1 is GTSNPN and CDR2 SVGIG (reference sequence). The CDR3 spans 13 residues.

This chain links TRBV14 with TRBJ2-5, with 13 bases fitting TRBD2. CDR3 length equals 16 residues. V trimming: 4 bases; J trimming: 5 bases; junction bases outside the gene matches: 7. Germline-derived CDR1 and CDR2 are SGHDN and FVKESK. The DNA for the CDR3 is TGTGCCAGCAGCCTGGAACTAGCGGGAGGGACGGAGACCCAGTACTTC. Amino acid sequence: CASSLELAGGTETQYF.

This clonotype was observed a few times. V gene TRBV9 combines with J gene TRBJ2-1; no reliable D call. Trimming stripped 0 bases from V and 9 bases from J, with 13 bases between. Germline values: CDR1 SGDLS, CDR2 YYNGEE. This CDR3 has 14 amino acids. The CDR3 region has the DNA TGTGCCAGCAGCGTAGGAGCTAGTTTGAGTGAGCAGTTCTTC. Translation gives CASSVGASLSEQFF.

This clonotype was picked up a small number of times. The chain is built from TRBV11-2 and TRBJ2-3; D gene ambiguous. The V end lost 2 bases, the J end lost 4 bases, and 16 bases lay between the germline ends. Looked up from germline, CDR1 is SGHAT and CDR2 is FQNNGV. The CDR3 covers 16 residues. The CDR3 DNA follows: TGTGCCAGCAGCTTATCTGTGGGAACCTTCGCAGATACGCAGTATTTT. It is translated as CASSLSVGTFADTQYF.

V is TRBV6-5 and J is TRBJ1-4, with TRBD1 matching 7 bases. Germline V lookup: CDR1 MNHEY, CDR2 SVGAGI. The CDR3 contains 18 residues. With V trimmed by 0 bases and J by 0 bases, 7 bases remained unmatched. CDR3 bases: TGTGCCAGCAGTTACTCGGGCAGGGGGATTGCAACTAATGAAAAACTGTTTTTT. Its translation: CASSYSGRGIATNEKLFF.

This clonotype turned up a few times. CDR3 amino acids: CASSMGLAGFYEQFF. As DNA, the CDR3 is TGTGCCAGTAGTATGGGACTAGCGGGATTCTATGAGCAGTTCTTC. The chain uses TRBV19 and TRBJ2-1; 13 bases are a match to TRBD2. V was pared by 3 bases and J by 8 bases, with 4 bases of the junction left unmatched. Germline loops: CDR1 LNHDA, CDR2 SQIVND (reference sequence). The CDR3 totals 15 residues.

The chain combines TRBV27 with TRBJ1-6; a possible D gene is TRBD1 (5 bases). This CDR3 has 14 amino acids. From germline, CDR1 is MNHEY and CDR2 SMNVEV (reference sequence). Trimming took off 6 bases at V and 3 bases at J, with 9 bases between the two ends. CDR3 sequence: CASRTDSYNSPLHF. The DNA of the CDR3 is TGTGCCAGCAGGACCGACAGCTATAATTCACCCCTCCACTTT.